This T cell receptor beta chain was documented in a study of T cell responses to AZD1222 COVID-19 vaccine. Regarding this clone: Antigen unknown.

This table comes from immunoSEQ multiplex PCR, and its TCRdb copy is limited to in-frame clones, with some not included. Here the sample spans under 150,000 clones, about 90% being singletons. Findings and limits, study-wide: Spike-specific TCRs gained breadth and depth after people received two AZD1222 doses. Seropositivity was recorded at baseline in only a handful of AZD1222 recipients. Along spike, vaccine-associated CD4 TCRs were found throughout, with dominance at 160-218 and 743-854.

The material was peripheral blood, obtained 28 days after the second AZD1222 dose. The origin of this receptor is an adult who received the AZD1222 COVID-19 vaccine.

The CDR3 coding sequence is TGTGCCAGCAGCTCGGGACTAGCACAAAATCACGAGCAGTACTTC. Encoded protein: CASSSGLAQNHEQYF. The chain recombines TRBV7-2 with TRBJ2-7; TRBD2 aligns across 9 bases. Germline loops: CDR1 SGHTA, CDR2 FQGNSA. Trimming cost V 4 bases and J 5 bases; bases outside gene matches: 9. There are 15 residues in the CDR3. Variable domain in full (rest from reference TRBV7-2 and TRBJ2-7): GAGVSQSPSNKVTEKGKDVELRCDPISGHTALYWYRQSLGQGLEFLIYFQGNSAPDKSGLPSDRFSAERTGGSVSTLTIQRTQQEDSAVYLCASSSGLAQNHEQYFGPGTRLTVT.